This T cell receptor beta chain was observed in a study of cytomegalovirus exposure and HLA in healthy donors (dated by TCRdb to about 2017). For the wider study: An earlier analysis of approximately 600 of the donors reported approximately 270 Gb of sequence data and more than 90 million unique TCR beta sequences from about 200 million T cells. The T cell repertoires of roughly 660 subjects were profiled by immunosequencing and related to cytomegalovirus serostatus. The later analysis used no new phenotypic data to find candidate immune exposures, relying instead on TCR beta sequences and their occurrence across donors. Class I and class II HLA loci were covered by the typing at four-digit resolution. To predict cytomegalovirus infection status, the study combined high-throughput TCR immunosequencing, statistical association of individual TCRs with disease status, and machine learning. A separate validation cohort of roughly 130 different subjects was used in addition to the roughly 620-subject first cohort. The aim of the study was to test whether cataloging public T cell receptors could identify signatures of past pathogen exposure. Donor age, sex, ethnicity and CMV serostatus were compiled together with the repertoire data. Because of strong linkage in the cohort, 5 or 6 DR-DQ haplotypes were treated as single units for association and clustering. The number of typed donors differed by locus: 629-630 for A, B, C, DRB1 and DQB1; 500 to 550 for DQA1; 606 for DPA1; and around 490 for DPB1. Of the 350 to 400 genotyped donors, about 84% fell in the genetic ancestry cluster associated with self-reported Caucasian donors. Across some 400 genotyped donors of the cohort, an average of roughly 250,000 unique TCR beta nucleotide sequences per donor were sequenced, and about a sixth of those sequences were non-productive. Roughly 320 gigabases of sequencing data and roughly 80 million unique TCR sequences made up an early release that covered several hundred HLA-typed donors. To decide whether each TCR beta V gene segment behaved as functional or pseudogenic, an earlier analysis of some 600 of the donors relied on high-throughput TCR beta sequencing. Genome-wide SNP genotypes for about 65% of the roughly 670 donors were used in a later genetic analysis, which treated that subset as a discovery cohort. A later analysis re-analyzed previously published TCR beta repertoires from 550 to 700 donors and added high-resolution HLA genotyping to study TCR occurrence patterns. All discovery cohort repertoires had been generated using a single sequencing platform.

Comment on this clone: Its antigen specificity is not known. There are no base qualities to consult, and no much larger clone falls within one base.

Results the study describes overall, beyond this receptor: Because counts were too low, around 17 rarely observed V segments, including chromosome 9 orphons, were left out of the earlier analysis of approximately 500 of the donors. According to a later analysis, TCR association rates differed among HLA loci, with DRB1 alleles showing the most associated TCRs and HLA-C alleles showing the fewest. In the study, about 150 TCR beta chains were listed as associated with cytomegalovirus. In an earlier analysis of some 550 of the donors, most TCR beta V segments were observed in productive rearrangements about 90% or about 30% of the time, broadly matching IMGT annotations. Compared with the roughly 710-donor mean, donors in an Asian-associated ancestry cluster had fewer N-insertions in productive TCRs, according to a later genetic analysis. Sequencing depth was assumed to be roughly uniform across donors in the presence/absence analyses, though that assumption may not hold. A later analysis found that HLA-associated TCR beta chains were more clonally expanded and had lower generation probabilities than equally common non-associated chains. A further reported finding was that TCR beta sequences accurately predicted the HLA-A and HLA-B alleles for most subjects in the first cohort. Correlated functional status among segregating V segments might reflect linkage disequilibrium, but an unknown experimental factor could not be ruled out. For the cohort, immune exposure information was limited to CMV serostatus. In this cohort, only TCR beta chains were sequenced, and detectable features were limited by the absence of alpha or paired-chain data. The authors suggested that the approach could potentially be extended to other disease states and immunological phenotypes. Some IMGT-functional V segments, including TRBV6-2 and TRBV6-3, could not be told apart with the 87-base-pair reads, so those segments were excluded. A later analysis found that most CMV-associated TCR beta chains appeared HLA-restricted, with HLA associations seemingly driven largely by CMV exposure. In a later genetic analysis, a missense DCLRE1C variant was associated with V-gene and J-gene trimming of TCR beta chains, and the association was replicated in an independent cohort. Because some donors lacked HLA typing at each locus, the association tests relied only on the typed subset. A group of highly shared sequence variants was considered likely to be a technical artifact of the sequencing pipeline. While some public TCRs were present in many individuals, most TCR sequences turned up only very rarely across donors. A later analysis reported that several top co-occurrence clusters appeared linked to parvovirus B19, influenza, CMV and Epstein-Barr virus. In vitro tests confirmed that a few of the cytomegalovirus-associated TCR beta chains recognize cytomegalovirus antigens. Cytomegalovirus status was reported to be diagnosed by the classifier with high specificity and sensitivity in both the original and validation cohorts. Specific HLA alleles were associated with over 15,000 TCR beta sequences at a false discovery rate of 0.05 in a later analysis. When HLA alleles, especially DR and DQ, strongly co-occurred, TCR associations were difficult to assign to individual alleles.

The cohort consisted of approximately 690 healthy bone marrow donors. At the time of sampling, all cohort members were nominally healthy, though unrecorded immune exposures were likely present. The donor tested CMV seropositive, placing the donor among the approximately 290 seropositive members of the cohort. Each donor provided a peripheral blood sample, and peripheral blood mononuclear cells were used for TCR beta sequencing. Genomic DNA extraction from the blood cell samples was performed with the Qiagen DNeasy Blood Extraction Kit. The CDR3 spans 15 residues, from the cysteine through the phenylalanine. Here the CDR3 DNA is all that survives: 45 bases in frame from base 1. The junction shows trimming of 4 bases on V and 11 bases on J, and the gene matches do not reach 16 bases of it. The germline V gene provides CDR1 SGHDT and CDR2 YYEEEE. Library generation was performed with the immunoSEQ multiplex PCR assay. For the multiplex PCR, a mixture combining 60 forward primers for TCR Vbeta segments and 13 reverse primers for TCR Jbeta segments was used. The CDR3 region of rearranged TCR beta genes was amplified from genomic DNA with a multiplex PCR assay. The amplified TCR beta libraries were sequenced on the Illumina HiSeq System as 87-base-pair reads. Processing in the source paper ran as follows. In a later analysis, tens of millions of unique TCR beta chains were counted across the roughly 610 repertoires, and roughly 11 million of these chains were shared by at least two donors. To remove PCR and sequencing errors, raw reads were error-corrected and collapsed into unique sequences using a nearest-neighbor algorithm that merged closely related sequences. CDR3 sequences were aligned to IMGT reference sequences to assign V, D and J gene segments. For a sequence to be retained, a match of at least six nucleotides to both a V gene segment and a J gene segment was required. Rearrangements were called productive when the CDR3 lacked stop codons and stayed in frame with V and J; all others were non-productive. Following IMGT convention, CDR3 was defined as the stretch from the second conserved V-encoded cysteine to the conserved J-encoded phenylalanine. The earlier analysis of about 590 of the donors excluded sequences that lacked an unambiguous match to a single V gene segment. In an earlier analysis of approximately 500 of the donors, a V segment was called functional when productive rearrangements were above 56.7%, and segregating when the standard deviation between donors exceeded 5%. To diagnose cytomegalovirus status from the catalog of TCR beta chain sequences, a statistical classification framework was built. In a later analysis, V and J genes were assigned by comparing TCR nucleotide sequences against IMGT/GENE-DB human TR gene sequences. Using the TCRdist pipeline, a later analysis assigned CDR3 sequences along with most-parsimonious VDJ recombination scenarios. In a later analysis, each TCR beta chain was defined by its CDR3 amino acid sequence together with its V-gene family, and reads lacking a unique V-gene family were excluded. A later analysis removed 600 or so highly shared, low-generation-probability nucleotide sequences to deal with suspected cross-contamination and a sequencing artifact. In a later analysis, a clonal expansion index was calculated for each public chain from normalized within-repertoire ranks of inferred template counts. A later analysis computed generation probabilities with a VDJ recombination model fitted to out-of-frame rearrangements, and checked the results against IGoR. A later analysis scored TCR-TCR, TCR-HLA and TCR-CMV co-occurrence with hypergeometric tests, applying a repertoire-size bias correction to TCR pairs. A later analysis estimated false discovery rates by permuting HLA or CMV assignments 20 times. In a later analysis, co-occurring TCRs were grouped using DBSCAN, and TCRdist sequence similarity was added for clustering within HLA-allele-positive subsets. Repertoires with fewer than 30,000 or more than 120,000 public chains were left out of co-occurrence clustering, as were four to six repertoires with anomalous nucleotide sharing. TCRdb obtained this table from immuneACCESS and retained in-frame rearrangements with V and J assigned. These tables miss some clones; where compared with another copy, unresolved V genes account for less than half of the shortfall, and the remainder is unexplained. V and J calls and clone size are those listed in that table; D and trimming were worked out from the DNA. Counted in this sample were fewer than 250,000 clones; 70% to 75% of them appeared once. The ten largest clones capture around 3.2% of the sample.

The clonotype comes from a woman aged 25 to 45 in good health and CMV-seropositive. The V and J genes are TRBV5-6 and TRBJ2-5; 8 central nucleotides agree with TRBD2. The sample taken for sequencing was PBMCs. The CDR3 reads as follows: CASSPGVAGLGEQYF. The bases read TGTGCCAGCAGCCCGGGGGTAGCGGGACTAGGGGAGCAGTACTTC.